The 11 T cell receptor beta chains below all came from one sample that was sequenced in a study of blood T cell repertoires in COVID-19. Clones were read by immunoSEQ multiplex PCR, and TCRdb kept only the in-frame ones, dropping some. The sample holds 150,000 or so clones; approximately 90% are singletons and the top ten take under 4.5%. Sequencing input: PBMCs or T cells enriched from blood (not recorded which). These receptors all stem from a woman aged 40 to 50 who had been exposed to COVID-19.

The chain has TRBV29-1 and TRBJ2-3, with 7 bases fitting TRBD2. The germline V gene encodes CDR1 SQVTM and CDR2 ANQGSEA. V lost 6 bases and J lost 4; bases outside the gene matches: 16. The length of the CDR3 is 16 residues. The CDR3 sequence is CSVPVLGGGPADTQYF. The DNA of the CDR3 is TGCAGCGTACCGGTCTTGGGGGGAGGGCCAGCAGATACGCAGTATTTT.

The J gene is TRBJ2-2, the V gene TRBV5-6; D call uncertain. The CDR3 is 12 residues long. CDR1 and CDR2 from the germline V gene are SGHDT and YYEEEE. Trimming shortened V by 4 bases and J by 3 bases, and 4 bases separated the two germline ends. In DNA, the CDR3 is TGTGCCAGCAGCCGCGACACCGGGGAGCTGTTTTTT. It specifies CASSRDTGELFF. The complete variable domain, with remaining parts taken from reference TRBV5-6 and TRBJ2-2, reads DAGVTQSPTHLIKTRGQQVTLRCSPKSGHDTVSWYQQALGQGPQFIFQYYEEEERQRGNFPDRFSGHQFPNYSSELNVNALLLGDSALYLCASSRDTGELFFGEGSRLTVL.

The chain uses TRBV9 and TRBJ2-3; TRBD1 agrees at 8 bases. Trimming at V came to 2 bases and at J to 5 bases, leaving 4 bases not matched to a gene. This CDR3 spans 14 amino acids. Germline lookup yields CDR1 SGDLS and CDR2 YYNGEE. In DNA, the CDR3 is TGTGCCAGCAGCGTCCCAGGGGGCAAAGATACGCAGTATTTT. This sequence encodes CASSVPGGKDTQYF.

CDR3 sequence (DNA): TGTGCCAGCAGCCCAGGCTCCCGGGACTCCTACAATGAGCAGTTCTTC. It codes for CASSPGSRDSYNEQFF. The chain has TRBV11-2 and TRBJ2-1, with a possible D match to TRBD2 (5 bases). The CDR3 length is 16 residues. CDR1 is SGHAT, CDR2 FQNNGV, per germline. Trimming shortened V by 5 bases and J by 0 bases, and 14 bases separated the two germline ends.

In DNA form, the CDR3 reads TGTGCCAGCAGCTTAGGGGACAGAACCGGCTACACCTTC. Translating it yields CASSLGDRTGYTF. The chain uses TRBV7-9 and TRBJ1-2, with 7 positions matching TRBD1. The CDR3 totals 13 residues. J was trimmed by 8 bases and V by 1 base; bases with no gene match: 4. The germline CDR1 and CDR2 sequences are SEHNR and FQNEAQ (reference sequence).

This chain links TRBV7-2 with TRBJ1-5; 8 nucleotides line up with TRBD1. CDR3 length: 15 residues. The V segment lost 6 bases and the J segment 2 bases; nucleotides outside the gene matches: 6. Germline V gene lookup returns CDR1 SGHTA and CDR2 FQGNSA. The CDR3 DNA reads TGTGCCAGCAGTAGTCAGGGGGCTGGCAATCAGCCCCAGCATTTT. Translation gives CASSSQGAGNQPQHF. Combining the CDR3 with reference TRBV7-2 and TRBJ1-5 gives the whole variable domain GAGVSQSPSNKVTEKGKDVELRCDPISGHTALYWYRQSLGQGLEFLIYFQGNSAPDKSGLPSDRFSAERTGGSVSTLTIQRTQQEDSAVYLCASSSQGAGNQPQHFGDGTRLSIL.

This chain links TRBV5-8 with TRBJ2-3; 8 nucleotides agree with TRBD2. CDR3 length: 15 residues. J was trimmed by 6 bases and V by 1 base; bases with no gene match: 7. CDR1 SGHTS and CDR2 YDEGEE come from the germline V gene. CDR3 region: CASSLSGTSRDTQYF. CDR3 bases: TGTGCCAGCAGCTTGTCCGGGACTAGTCGCGATACGCAGTATTTT.

The chain employs TRBV5-1 and TRBJ2-1, with D possibly matching TRBD2 (6 bases). This CDR3 has 13 residues. Looked up from germline, CDR1 is SGHRS and CDR2 is YFSETQ. The ends were cut back, 7 bases at V and 6 bases at J, with 14 bases in the middle. The CDR3 loop is CASSRLEVNEQFF. CDR3 coding DNA: TGCGCCAGCTCTAGACTAGAAGTCAATGAGCAGTTCTTC. The whole variable domain, remainder taken from reference TRBV5-1 and TRBJ2-1, is KAGVTQTPRYLIKTRGQQVTLSCSPISGHRSVSWYQQTPGQGLQFLFEYFSETQRNKGNFPGRFSGRQFSNSRSEMNVSTLELGDSALYLCASSRLEVNEQFFGPGTRLTVL.

The table lists this clone with a few counts. This sequence joins TRBV3-1 (or the pseudogene TRBV3-2) and TRBJ1-2; TRBD1 is a possible D gene (6 bases). The CDR3 has 17 residues. CDR1 LGHDT and CDR2 YNNKEL come from the germline V gene (reference sequence). Trimming shortened V by 0 bases and J by 0 bases, and 14 bases separated the two germline ends. The CDR3 DNA follows: TGTGCCAGCAGCCAAGAAAGAGACAGGCGACCTAACTATGGCTACACCTTC. This sequence encodes CASSQERDRRPNYGYTF.

This chain links TRBV6-2 or TRBV6-3 with TRBJ1-1; no reliable D call. Germline V gene data show CDR1 as MNHEY and CDR2 as SVGEGT. The CDR3 has 14 amino acids. V was cut by 6 bases and J by 0 bases, with 11 bases left in between. CDR3 sequence (DNA): TGTGCCAGCAGCTTACAGTACATGAACACTGAAGCTTTCTTT. The encoded protein is CASSLQYMNTEAFF.

V usage is TRBV4-1 and J usage is TRBJ2-3, with D perhaps matching TRBD1 (6 bases). The germline CDR1 and CDR2 sequences are MGHRA and YSYEKL. V lost 1 base and J lost 2, with 22 bases in between. The CDR3 extends over 19 amino acids. The CDR3 nucleotides are TGCGCCAGCAGCCAAGTATATTCCCCCTCGGGACACATCACAGATACGCAGTATTTT. This encodes CASSQVYSPSGHITDTQYF.